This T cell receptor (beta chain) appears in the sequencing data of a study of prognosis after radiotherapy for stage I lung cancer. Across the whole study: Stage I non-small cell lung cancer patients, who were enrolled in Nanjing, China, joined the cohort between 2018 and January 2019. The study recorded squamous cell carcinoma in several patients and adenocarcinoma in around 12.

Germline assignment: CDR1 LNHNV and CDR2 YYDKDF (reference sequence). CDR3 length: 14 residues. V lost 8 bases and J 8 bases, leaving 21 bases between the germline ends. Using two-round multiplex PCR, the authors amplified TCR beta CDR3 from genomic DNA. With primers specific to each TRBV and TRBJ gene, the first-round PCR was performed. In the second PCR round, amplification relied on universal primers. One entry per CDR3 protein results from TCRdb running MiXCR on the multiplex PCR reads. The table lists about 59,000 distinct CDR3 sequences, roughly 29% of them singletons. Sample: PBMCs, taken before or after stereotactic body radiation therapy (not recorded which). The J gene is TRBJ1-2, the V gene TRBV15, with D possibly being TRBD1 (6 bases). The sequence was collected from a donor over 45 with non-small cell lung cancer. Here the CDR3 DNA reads TGTGCCACCGGCACTACTCGACAGGTCGCGGGCTACACCTTC. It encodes CATGTTRQVAGYTF.